A single sample is the source of the 23 T cell receptor beta chains below, sequenced in a study of T-cell memory formation after mild COVID-19. TCRdb analysed the 5' RACE reads with MiXCR anew, one entry per CDR3 protein. The sample has 150,000 to 200,000 distinct CDR3 sequences; around 10% are singletons. Material for sequencing was PBMCs or a T cell subset sorted from them (not recorded which). Receptor source: a man between 18 and 29 years old who had mild COVID-19 (a few samples of this study predate the infection). Cell type and time point are not known.

In DNA form, the CDR3 reads TGCGCCAGCAGCTTGAGCGGGACACCTCTTGAAAAACTGTTTTTT. Translated, it gives CASSLSGTPLEKLFF. This chain uses TRBV5-1 with TRBJ1-4; tentative D call: TRBD1 (6 bases). V was shortened by 1 base and J by 7 bases, with 14 bases between the two germline ends. CDR1 and CDR2 (germline): SGHRS, YFSETQ. This CDR3 has 15 amino acids.

The CDR3 region has the DNA TGTGCCAGCAACCAGGGGGCTGAAGCTTTCTTT. Translating gives CASNQGAEAFF. The gene calls are TRBV6-2 or TRBV6-3 and TRBJ1-1; 7 bases fit TRBD1. The CDR3 sequence is 11 residues long. The germline CDR1 and CDR2 sequences are MNHEY and SVGEGT. J was trimmed by 6 bases and V by 7 bases; bases with no gene match: 2.

In this sample, this clonotype turned up many times. The chain recombines TRBV4-1 with TRBJ1-1; D is ambiguous. Germline V gene data show CDR1 as MGHRA and CDR2 as YSYEKL. With 5 bases removed from V and 3 bases from J, the gap between germline ends came to 16 bases. The CDR3 is made up of 15 amino acids. The CDR3 is CASSGVGRSYTEAFF. CDR3 sequence (DNA): TGCGCCAGCAGCGGGGTAGGTAGGTCATACACTGAAGCTTTCTTT.

The table lists this clonotype with many counts. The chain recombines TRBV12-3 or TRBV12-4 with TRBJ1-1, with D uncertain. The germline V and J ends were trimmed by 2 bases and 3 bases, with 10 bases remaining between them. The CDR3 loop spans 14 amino acids. CDR3 sequence reads: CASSLLGDDTEAFF. CDR3 DNA sequence: TGTGCCAGCAGTTTATTGGGAGACGACACTGAAGCTTTCTTT.

This clonotype was counted a few times. V is TRBV7-3 and J is TRBJ2-1; tentative D call: TRBD2 (6 bases). V was cut by 5 bases and J by 10 bases, with 18 bases left in between. Germline loops: CDR1 SGHTA, CDR2 FQGTGA. CDR3 length: 14 residues. For the CDR3, the DNA is TGTGCCAGCAGCCCCCCGGGACTGCAATCCGAGCAGTTCTTC. Translated, it gives CASSPPGLQSEQFF.

This clonotype was detected only a few times. The chain uses TRBV2 and TRBJ1-6, with D unclear. Per germline, CDR1 SNHLY and CDR2 FYNNEI. The CDR3 extends over 13 amino acids. Trimming cost V 6 bases and J 0 bases, with 3 bases left between them. This chain's CDR3 is CASRNSYNSPLHF. DNA of the CDR3: TGTGCCAGCAGGAACTCCTATAATTCACCCCTCCACTTT.

Only a few counts were recorded for this clonotype. The V gene is TRBV2, the J gene TRBJ2-7; D is perhaps TRBD2 (6 bases). This CDR3 has 11 residues. Per the germline V gene, CDR1 is SNHLY and CDR2 is FYNNEI. Trimming removed 8 bases from V and 2 bases from J, with 7 bases in between. CDR3 residues: CASAGPYEQYV. The CDR3 DNA follows: TGTGCCAGCGCGGGGCCCTACGAGCAGTACGTC.

This clonotype was picked up many times. J is TRBJ2-3 and V is TRBV4-1; D unresolved. Germline V gives CDR1 MGHRA, CDR2 YSYEKL. The ends were cut back, 0 bases at V and 2 bases at J, with 12 bases in the middle. The length of the CDR3 is 16 residues. The CDR3 sequence is CASSQESVPNTDTQYF. The CDR3 nucleotides are TGCGCCAGCAGCCAAGAATCGGTCCCAAACACAGATACGCAGTATTTT.

This clonotype appeared a few times. The chain uses TRBV12-3 or TRBV12-4 and TRBJ2-5, with a weak D call TRBD2 (6 bases). The V and J ends lost 8 bases and 2 bases respectively, with 12 bases between them. The CDR3 is made up of 13 amino acids. CDR3 loop: CASQWGVQETQYF. CDR3 sequence (DNA): TGTGCCAGCCAATGGGGGGTTCAAGAGACCCAGTACTTC.

The V and J genes are TRBV6-5 and TRBJ1-1; possible D gene TRBD1, 6 bases. Trimming took off 2 bases at V and 3 bases at J, with 10 bases between the two ends. The germline V gene encodes CDR1 MNHEY and CDR2 SVGAGI. The CDR3 is 14 residues long. The DNA for the CDR3 is TGTGCCAGCAGTTACGGGGACATACACACTGAAGCTTTCTTT. This encodes CASSYGDIHTEAFF.

The chain has TRBV20-1 and TRBJ2-1; possible D gene TRBD2, 6 bases. This CDR3 comprises 12 residues. Per germline, CDR1 DFQATT and CDR2 SNEGSKA (reference sequence). Deletions cut 3 bases from V and 8 bases from J, with 11 bases between. The CDR3 DNA reads TGCAGTGCTAGGCGGGGTGGCGATGAGCAGTTCTTC. Its protein is CSARRGGDEQFF.

The chain joins TRBV7-2 to TRBJ2-3; D uncertain. V lost 5 bases and J 2 bases, leaving 14 bases between the germline ends. Germline CDR1 and CDR2: SGHTA and FQGNSA. The CDR3 spans 15 residues. The CDR3 region has the DNA TGTGCCAGCAGCCCTGATGGGCGGCTCACAGATACGCAGTATTTT. This encodes CASSPDGRLTDTQYF.

The chain carries TRBV28 and TRBJ2-5, with 9 bases fitting TRBD1. The J segment lost 5 bases and the V segment lost 4 bases, leaving 8 bases of the junction unmatched. The CDR3 totals 15 residues. Germline assignment: CDR1 MDHEN and CDR2 SYDVKM. DNA of the CDR3: TGTGCCAGCAGTTCTCCCGGGACAGGGCACGAGACCCAGTACTTC. Residues: CASSSPGTGHETQYF.

V and J are TRBV12-3 or TRBV12-4 and TRBJ2-1; the match to TRBD2 covers 15 bases. The CDR3 spans 17 residues. Trimming at V came to 5 bases and at J to 6 bases, leaving 8 bases not matched to a gene. The CDR3 is CASSPRTSGGVSNEQFF. CDR3 nucleotide sequence: TGTGCCAGCAGTCCTCGGACTAGCGGGGGGGTTAGCAATGAGCAGTTCTTC.

The chain recombines TRBV4-1 with TRBJ2-2; D gene unclear. The length of the CDR3 is 14 residues. V lost 1 base and J lost 8, with 11 bases in between. CDR1 and CDR2 (germline): MGHRA, YSYEKL. Written as DNA, the CDR3 is TGCGCCAGCAGCCAAGTCCTCCCTGGGGGGGAGCTGTTTTTT. Its protein product is CASSQVLPGGELFF.

V gene TRBV25-1 combines with J gene TRBJ1-6, with D unresolved. Germline V gives CDR1 MGHDK, CDR2 SYGVNS. The V end was cut by 6 bases, the J end by 5 bases, with 11 bases between. CDR3 size: 14 residues. For the CDR3, the DNA is TGTGCCAGCAGCCCACCCTATGATAATTCACCCCTCCACTTT. This sequence encodes CASSPPYDNSPLHF.

The chain joins TRBV20-1 to TRBJ1-2, with D possibly TRBD1 on 6 matching bases. This CDR3 is built from 12 residues. The ends were cut back, 8 bases at V and 8 bases at J, with 18 bases in the middle. The germline V gene has CDR1 DFQATT and CDR2 SNEGSKA (reference sequence). The CDR3 nucleotides are TGCAGTCCAACAGGGAGCGGAGGGGGCTACACCTTC. This codes for CSPTGSGGGYTF.

This clonotype was counted ten times or more. The chain has TRBV18 and TRBJ2-7; D possibly corresponds to TRBD2 (6 bases). The germline V and J ends were trimmed by 2 bases and 6 bases, with 11 bases remaining between them. The length of the CDR3 is 13 residues. In germline, CDR1 is KGHSH, CDR2 LQKENI. CDR3 coding DNA: TGTGCCAGCTCACCAAGGACTAAGGGCGAGCAGTACGTC. Amino acid sequence: CASSPRTKGEQYV.

This chain links TRBV7-9 with TRBJ2-4, with 8 bases fitting TRBD2. The CDR3 runs 14 residues. J gave up 10 bases and V 4 bases, and 9 bases lay outside the gene matches. CDR1 is SEHNR and CDR2 is FQNEAQ in the germline V gene (reference sequence). DNA of the CDR3: TGTGCCAGCAGCTCAGGGACCCGCGGGGGGATTCAGTACTTC. Translation gives CASSSGTRGGIQYF.

This chain links TRBV9 with TRBJ2-4; 7 bases fit TRBD1. Germline CDR1 is SGDLS and CDR2 is YYNGEE. The CDR3 runs 14 residues. V was pared by 4 bases and J by 6 bases, with 7 bases of the junction left unmatched. CDR3 sequence (DNA): TGTGCCAGCAGCCCTGACGGACAGGCAAACATTCAGTACTTC. Translating gives CASSPDGQANIQYF.

This clonotype turned up a few times. The gene calls are TRBV12-3 or TRBV12-4 and TRBJ1-1, with a weak D call TRBD1 (5 bases). V lost 6 bases, J lost 2 bases, and 13 bases lay in between. The CDR3 is made up of 14 amino acids. The CDR3 DNA follows: TGTGCCAGCAGCCCTACGGGGGTTAACACTGAAGCTTTCTTT. Its protein product is CASSPTGVNTEAFF.

V is TRBV6-6 and J is TRBJ2-1, with 9 bases aligning to TRBD2. Germline V gives CDR1 MNHNY, CDR2 SVGAGI (reference sequence). V gave up 3 bases and J gave up 8 bases; unmatched junction bases: 14. The CDR3 runs to 17 residues. The CDR3 protein is CASSYLGASGARDEQFF. As DNA, the CDR3 is TGTGCCAGCAGTTATCTCGGAGCTAGCGGGGCCAGGGATGAGCAGTTCTTC.

This clonotype was found a few times. The CDR3 protein is CASSQVYPGETQYF. The CDR3 coding sequence is TGCGCCAGCAGCCAAGTTTACCCGGGGGAGACCCAGTACTTC. J is TRBJ2-5 and V is TRBV4-3, with D perhaps matching TRBD2 (5 bases). This CDR3 contains 14 residues. Between the trimmed V and J ends, which lost 1 base and 5 bases, there was a span of 11 bases. CDR1 and CDR2 from the germline V gene are LGHNA and YSLEER.